This TCR beta chain was retrieved from a study of shared clonotypes between healthy human individuals. Profiling relied on immunoSEQ multiplex PCR, and the TCRdb table lists in-frame clones only, not all of them. The repertoire includes about 2.4 million clones, 80% to 95% of them detected once, and approximately 0.37% sits in the top ten. As to this clone: Its antigen is undetermined.

Whole-study results and caveats: Naive subsets, compared against memory subsets, generally had larger estimated richness values. Naive CD4 clonotypes were shared across a few donors at about 5.3%.

CDR3 size: 15 residues. CDR1 and CDR2 (germline): MDHEN, SYDVKM. V was cut by 4 bases and J by 6 bases, with 19 bases left in between. The sequence came from a man aged 18 to 30 in good health. Some clones in this sample may be carry-over from other donors' samples. Input material: naive CD4+ T cells from PBMCs. Subset denoted: CD45RA+ positively selected. This rearrangement joins TRBV28 to TRBJ2-7; possibly TRBD2 for D (5 bases). The CDR3 sequence is CASSWGGEHSVEQYF. The CDR3 DNA is TGTGCCAGCAGTTGGGGTGGGGAGCACTCGGTCGAGCAGTACTTC.